Below are 20 T cell receptor beta chains sequenced from a single sample in a study of vaccination and CD4 T cells after COVID-19. Regarding treatment: roughly ten-day PBMC culture with coronavirus spike peptide pools or control peptides (ViraFEST assay). The Oncomine TCR Beta short-read assay sequenced DNA from cultured CD4+ T cells. TCRdb used MiXCR to reprocess the PCR reads, holding one entry per CDR3 protein. Seen here are roughly 13,000 distinct CDR3 sequences, about 50% observed once, and the top ten hold roughly 12%. These TCRs' antigens remain unknown. The sequencing sample was made of CD4+ T cells from blood, cultured in vitro. The receptors originated from a human donor who had recovered from COVID-19.

This clonotype was detected only a few times. The chain uses TRBV6-1 and TRBJ1-2; TRBD1 matches at 7 bases. The germline V gene has CDR1 MNHNS and CDR2 SASEGT. There are 15 residues in the CDR3. J was trimmed by 3 bases and V by 7 bases; bases with no gene match: 11. The CDR3 here is CASTVPGTVHYGYTF. CDR3 in DNA: TGTGCCAGCACCGTACCTGGGACAGTCCACTATGGCTACACCTTC.

The chain links TRBV6-2 or TRBV6-3 to TRBJ1-5; 7 positions agree with TRBD1. Germline V gives CDR1 MNHEY, CDR2 SVGEGT. The V gene end was trimmed by 6 bases and the J gene end by 4 bases; junction bases not matched to a gene: 3. This CDR3 comprises 13 residues. The CDR3 is CASRDRLNQPQHF. The CDR3 region has the DNA TGTGCCAGCAGGGACAGGTTAAATCAGCCCCAGCATTTT.

This clonotype was seen more than once but under ten times. This rearrangement joins TRBV7-8 to TRBJ1-2; D is undetermined. From germline, CDR1 is SGHVS and CDR2 FQNEAQ. Trimming shortened V by 0 bases and J by 6 bases, and 11 bases separated the two germline ends. The CDR3 is 14 amino acids. CDR3 nucleotide sequence: TGTGCCAGCAGCTTAGCGGTCCAGCGGAATGGCTACACCTTC. Its protein is CASSLAVQRNGYTF. Full variable domain (missing parts from reference TRBV7-8 and TRBJ1-2): GAGVSQSPRYKVAKRGQDVALRCDPISGHVSLFWYQQALGQGPEFLTYFQNEAQLDKSGLPSDRFFAERPEGSVSTLKIQRTQQEDSAVYLCASSLAVQRNGYTFGSGTRLTVV.

The rearrangement uses TRBV7-9 and TRBJ1-2; possibly TRBD1 for D (6 bases). The germline V gene has CDR1 SEHNR and CDR2 FQNEAQ (reference sequence). The CDR3 loop spans 11 amino acids. Deletions cut 8 bases from V and 10 bases from J, with 14 bases between. The CDR3 loop is CASGGARDYTF. CDR3 bases: TGTGCCAGCGGGGGCGCGAGGGACTACACCTTC.

The V and J genes are TRBV4-2 and TRBJ1-5; D is undetermined. CDR3 length equals 14 residues. V was trimmed by 1 base and J by 4 bases, leaving 8 bases between them. CDR1 LGHNA and CDR2 YNFKEQ come from the germline V gene. CDR3 DNA sequence: TGTGCCAGCAGCCAAGTTGGGATGAATCAGCCCCAGCATTTT. Translating gives CASSQVGMNQPQHF.

This chain uses TRBV5-4 with TRBJ2-5; 7 bases fit TRBD1. Losses at the gene ends were 2 bases for V and 4 bases for J; bases not matched to a gene: 8. The CDR3 has 15 residues. Looked up from germline, CDR1 is SGHNT and CDR2 is YYREEE (reference sequence). Here the CDR3 reads CASSFDRVGSETQYF. CDR3 DNA sequence: TGTGCCAGCAGCTTCGACAGGGTGGGATCAGAGACCCAGTACTTC.

This clonotype has more than one count but fewer than ten. The V call is TRBV7-9, the J call TRBJ1-2; 7 positions match TRBD1. V shed 5 bases, J shed 2 bases, and the junction held 8 bases outside the gene matches. Germline CDR1 is SEHNR and CDR2 is FQNEAQ (reference sequence). The length of the CDR3 is 15 residues. CDR3 amino acids: CASSPATGRNYGYTF. CDR3 sequence (DNA): TGTGCCAGCAGCCCAGCGACAGGGAGAAACTATGGCTACACCTTC.

V and J are TRBV5-1 and TRBJ2-3; 7 bases match TRBD2. J lost 4 bases, V lost 3 bases, and 8 bases had no gene match. This CDR3 comprises 15 residues. In germline, CDR1 is SGHRS, CDR2 YFSETQ. The CDR3 region is CASSSGSRGADTQYF. The CDR3 region has the DNA TGCGCCAGCAGCTCGGGATCTCGGGGGGCAGATACGCAGTATTTT.

The chain is built from TRBV6-1 and TRBJ1-5; D gene uncertain. Germline CDR1 is MNHNS and CDR2 is SASEGT. Trimming took 4 bases from V and 5 from J, leaving 15 bases between them. The CDR3 has 15 amino acids. Here the CDR3 DNA reads TGTGCCAGCAGTGCAAGGGCCCGGAGGGATCAGCCCCAGCATTTT. Protein product: CASSARARRDQPQHF.

The chain has TRBV6-1 and TRBJ2-7; TRBD1 is a possible D gene (6 bases). Germline V gene sequence: CDR1 MNHNS, CDR2 SASEGT. The CDR3 covers 13 residues. The germline V and J ends were trimmed by 4 bases and 3 bases, with 10 bases remaining between them. CDR3 bases: TGTGCCAGCAGTGGGGGGCCGCGCTACGAGCAGTACTTC. This gives the protein CASSGGPRYEQYF.

This clonotype appeared once. The chain has TRBV12-3 or TRBV12-4 and TRBJ1-5; no reliable D call. This CDR3 comprises 16 residues. V was shortened by 5 bases and J by 4 bases, with 18 bases between the two germline ends. CDR3 loop: CASSRFPGGGNQPQHF. The CDR3 coding sequence is TGTGCCAGCAGTCGCTTCCCGGGCGGAGGGAATCAGCCCCAGCATTTT.

This clonotype was seen a handful of times. The V and J genes are TRBV11-2 and TRBJ2-7, with 8 bases identical to TRBD1. The CDR3 extends over 13 amino acids. The J segment lost 6 bases and the V segment lost 8 bases, leaving 9 bases of the junction unmatched. Germline CDR1 is SGHAT and CDR2 is FQNNGV. The CDR3 sequence: CASSGQGLSEQYF. The CDR3 nucleotides are TGTGCCAGCTCCGGACAGGGTCTCTCCGAGCAGTACTTC.

CDR3 nucleotides: TGTGCCAGCAGTTCCCCTAGGGACCCTCAAAGGTTCTTC. Amino acids: CASSSPRDPQRFF. This rearrangement joins TRBV12-3 or TRBV12-4 to TRBJ2-1; D is tentatively TRBD1 or TRBD2 (5 bases each). Trimming left V 4 bases short and J 15 bases short, with 19 bases between. There are 13 residues in the CDR3.

This sequence joins TRBV5-1 and TRBJ1-1; D is possibly TRBD1 (5 bases). The ends were cut back, 0 bases at V and 0 bases at J, with 12 bases in the middle. The CDR3 loop spans 16 amino acids. Germline CDR1 reads SGHRS; CDR2 reads YFSETQ. DNA for the CDR3: TGCGCCAGCAGCTTGGACCAGGGCCCGATGAACACTGAAGCTTTCTTT. It codes for CASSLDQGPMNTEAFF.

The chain joins TRBV20-1 to TRBJ2-1; TRBD2 aligns across 11 bases. This CDR3 region has 14 residues. The J segment lost 5 bases and the V segment lost 5 bases, leaving 5 bases of the junction unmatched. Germline assignment: CDR1 DFQATT and CDR2 SNEGSKA (reference sequence). CDR3 region: CSAPPSGGHNEQFF. DNA of the CDR3: TGCAGTGCTCCTCCTAGCGGGGGGCACAATGAGCAGTTCTTC.

This rearrangement joins TRBV30 to TRBJ1-3, with D possibly matching TRBD1 (5 bases). CDR1 GTSNPN and CDR2 SVGIG come from the germline V gene (reference sequence). CDR3 length: 14 residues. The V end was cut by 4 bases, the J end by 3 bases, with 13 bases between. CDR3 DNA sequence: TGTGCCTGGACCCTGGGGACCTTTGGAAACACCATATATTTT. Translation: CAWTLGTFGNTIYF. Full variable domain (rest looked up from reference TRBV30 and TRBJ1-3): SQTIHQWPATLVQPVGSPLSLECTVEGTSNPNLYWYRQAAGRGLQLLFYSVGIGQISSEVPQNLSASRPQDRQFILSSKKLLLSDSGFYLCAWTLGTFGNTIYFGEGSWLTVV.

The J gene is TRBJ2-2, the V gene TRBV5-4; 9 bases are shared with TRBD1. The CDR3 sequence is 16 residues long. Unmatched junction bases numbered 4, after V lost 3 bases and J lost 1 base. Germline V gene data show CDR1 as SGHNT and CDR2 as YYREEE (reference sequence). CDR3: CASSSPGQGNTGELFF. CDR3 coding DNA: TGTGCCAGCAGCTCTCCGGGACAGGGGAACACCGGGGAGCTGTTTTTT. The whole variable domain, remainder taken from reference TRBV5-4 and TRBJ2-2, is ETGVTQSPTHLIKTRGQQVTLRCSSQSGHNTVSWYQQALGQGPQFIFQYYREEENGRGNFPPRFSGLQFPNYSSELNVNALELDDSALYLCASSSPGQGNTGELFFGEGSRLTVL.

This chain connects TRBV27 to TRBJ1-6, with TRBD1 matching 8 bases. Germline CDR1 MNHEY, CDR2 SMNVEV (reference sequence). V was clipped by 0 bases and J by 15 bases; unmatched bases: 1. This CDR3 has 12 residues. CDR3 loop: CASSLSDRVLHF. The CDR3 DNA follows: TGTGCCAGCAGTTTATCGGACAGGGTCCTCCACTTT.

The genes are TRBV11-2 and TRBJ2-2; 10 bases match TRBD1. Per the germline V gene, CDR1 is SGHAT and CDR2 is FQNNGV. The V gene end was trimmed by 5 bases and the J gene end by 1 base; junction bases not matched to a gene: 19. This CDR3 has 21 amino acids. The CDR3 DNA sequence: TGTGCCAGCAGCGGATTATCGGGACAGGGGAGAAGAAGAGAGAACACCGGGGAGCTGTTTTTT. Its translation is CASSGLSGQGRRRENTGELFF.

V and J are TRBV14 and TRBJ2-3; weak D call: TRBD2 (5 bases). CDR1 and CDR2 (germline): SGHDN, FVKESK. V gave up 4 bases and J gave up 2 bases, with 10 bases separating them. There are 14 residues in the CDR3. The CDR3 DNA reads TGTGCCAGCAGCCGAGGGTTACCCACAGATACGCAGTATTTT. Translation: CASSRGLPTDTQYF.